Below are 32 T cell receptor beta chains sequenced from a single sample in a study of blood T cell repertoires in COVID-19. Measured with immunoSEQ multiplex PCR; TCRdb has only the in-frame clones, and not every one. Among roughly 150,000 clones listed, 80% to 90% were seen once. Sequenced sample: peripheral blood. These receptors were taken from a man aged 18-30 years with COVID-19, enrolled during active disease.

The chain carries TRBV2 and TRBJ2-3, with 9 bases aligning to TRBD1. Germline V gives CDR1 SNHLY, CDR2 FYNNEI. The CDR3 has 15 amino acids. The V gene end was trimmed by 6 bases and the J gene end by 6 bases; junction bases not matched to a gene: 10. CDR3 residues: CASRTPRDRVDTQYF. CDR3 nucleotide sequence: TGTGCCAGCAGAACGCCCCGGGACAGGGTTGATACGCAGTATTTT. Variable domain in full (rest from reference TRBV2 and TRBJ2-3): EPEVTQTPSHQVTQMGQEVILRCVPISNHLYFYWYRQILGQKVEFLVSFYNNEISEKSEIFDDQFSVERPDGSNFTLKIRSTKLEDSAMYFCASRTPRDRVDTQYFGPGTRLTVL.

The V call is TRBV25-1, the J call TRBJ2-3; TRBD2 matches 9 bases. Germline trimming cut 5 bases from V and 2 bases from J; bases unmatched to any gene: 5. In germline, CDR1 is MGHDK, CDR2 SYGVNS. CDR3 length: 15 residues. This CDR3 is CASSFRTSVTDTQYF. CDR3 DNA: TGTGCCAGCAGTTTTCGGACTAGCGTCACAGATACGCAGTATTTT.

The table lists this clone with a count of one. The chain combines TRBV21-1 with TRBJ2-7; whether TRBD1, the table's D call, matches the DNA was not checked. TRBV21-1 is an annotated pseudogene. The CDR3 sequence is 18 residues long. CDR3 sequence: CASSKGGPQGPFTYEQYF. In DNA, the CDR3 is TGTGCCAGCAGCAAAGGAGGACCCCAGGGCCCCTTTACCTACGAGCAGTACTTC.

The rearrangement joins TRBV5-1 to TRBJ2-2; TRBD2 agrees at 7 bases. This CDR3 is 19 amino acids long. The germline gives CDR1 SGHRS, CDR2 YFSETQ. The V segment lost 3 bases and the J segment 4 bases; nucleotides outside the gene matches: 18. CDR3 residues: CASSSRPSSSGGSTGELFF. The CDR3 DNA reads TGCGCCAGCAGCTCCAGGCCATCCTCTAGCGGAGGTAGCACCGGGGAGCTGTTTTTT.

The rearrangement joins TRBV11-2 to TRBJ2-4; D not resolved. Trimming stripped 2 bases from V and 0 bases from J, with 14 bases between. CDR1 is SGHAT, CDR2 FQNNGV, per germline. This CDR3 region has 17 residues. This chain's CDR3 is CASSLLGNHLAKNIQYF. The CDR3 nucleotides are TGTGCCAGCAGCTTACTGGGCAACCACTTAGCCAAAAACATTCAGTACTTC.

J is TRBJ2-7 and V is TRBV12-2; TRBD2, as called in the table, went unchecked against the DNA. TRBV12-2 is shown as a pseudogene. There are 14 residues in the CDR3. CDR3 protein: CASLQTRASYEQYF. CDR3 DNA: TGTGCAAGTCTCCAAACTAGGGCCTCCTACGAGCAGTACTTC.

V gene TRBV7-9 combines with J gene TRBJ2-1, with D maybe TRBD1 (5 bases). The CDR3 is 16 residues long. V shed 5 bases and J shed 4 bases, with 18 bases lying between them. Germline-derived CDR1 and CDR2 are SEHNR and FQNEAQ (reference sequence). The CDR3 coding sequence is TGTGCCAGCAGCCTCATACCCGTCCAGGGTTACAATGAGCAGTTCTTC. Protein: CASSLIPVQGYNEQFF.

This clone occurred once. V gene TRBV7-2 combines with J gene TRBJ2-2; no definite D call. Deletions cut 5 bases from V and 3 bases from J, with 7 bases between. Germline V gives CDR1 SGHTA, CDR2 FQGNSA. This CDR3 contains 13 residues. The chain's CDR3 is CASSHIDTGELFF. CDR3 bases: TGTGCCAGCAGCCACATTGACACCGGGGAGCTGTTTTTT.

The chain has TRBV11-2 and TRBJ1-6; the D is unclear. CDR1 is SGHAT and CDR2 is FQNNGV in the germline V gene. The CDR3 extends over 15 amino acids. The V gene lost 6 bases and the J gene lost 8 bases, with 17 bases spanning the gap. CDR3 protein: CASRLSAAGHSPLHF. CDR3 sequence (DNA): TGTGCCAGCAGATTATCAGCGGCAGGACATTCACCCCTCCACTTT. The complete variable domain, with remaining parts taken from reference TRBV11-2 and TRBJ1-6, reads EAGVAQSPRYKIIEKRQSVAFWCNPISGHATLYWYQQILGQGPKLLIQFQNNGVVDDSQLPKDRFSAERLKGVDSTLKIQPAKLEDSAVYLCASRLSAAGHSPLHFGNGTRLTVT.

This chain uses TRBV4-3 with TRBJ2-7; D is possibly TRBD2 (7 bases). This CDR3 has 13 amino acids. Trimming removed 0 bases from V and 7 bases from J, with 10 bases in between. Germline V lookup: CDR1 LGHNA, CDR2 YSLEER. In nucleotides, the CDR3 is TGCGCCAGCAGCCAAGACGGGGGGCTTGAGCAGTACTTC. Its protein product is CASSQDGGLEQYF.

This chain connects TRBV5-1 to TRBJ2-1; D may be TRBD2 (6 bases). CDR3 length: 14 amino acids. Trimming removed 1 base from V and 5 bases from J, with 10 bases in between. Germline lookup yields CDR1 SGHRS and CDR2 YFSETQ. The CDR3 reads CASSLIGSHNEQFF. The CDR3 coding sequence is TGCGCCAGCAGCTTGATCGGGAGCCACAATGAGCAGTTCTTC.

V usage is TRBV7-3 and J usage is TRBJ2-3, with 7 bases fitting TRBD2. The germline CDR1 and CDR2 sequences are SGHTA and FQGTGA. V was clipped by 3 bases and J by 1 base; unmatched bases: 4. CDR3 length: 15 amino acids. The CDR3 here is CASSLFAGGTDTQYF. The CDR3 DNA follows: TGTGCCAGCAGCTTGTTCGCGGGAGGCACAGATACGCAGTATTTT.

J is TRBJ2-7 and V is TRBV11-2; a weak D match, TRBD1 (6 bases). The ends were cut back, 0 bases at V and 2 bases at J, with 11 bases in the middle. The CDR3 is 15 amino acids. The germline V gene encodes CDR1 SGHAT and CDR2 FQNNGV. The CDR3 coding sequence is TGTGCCAGCAGCTTAGATCCGGGACAAGCCTACGAGCAGTACTTC. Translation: CASSLDPGQAYEQYF.

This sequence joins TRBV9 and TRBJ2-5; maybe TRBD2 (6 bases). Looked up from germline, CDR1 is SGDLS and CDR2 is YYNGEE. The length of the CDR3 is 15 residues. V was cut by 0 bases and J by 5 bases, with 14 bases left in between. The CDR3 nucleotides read TGTGCCAGCAGCGTAGAGGGTAGCGGCGTGGAGACCCAGTACTTC. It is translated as CASSVEGSGVETQYF.

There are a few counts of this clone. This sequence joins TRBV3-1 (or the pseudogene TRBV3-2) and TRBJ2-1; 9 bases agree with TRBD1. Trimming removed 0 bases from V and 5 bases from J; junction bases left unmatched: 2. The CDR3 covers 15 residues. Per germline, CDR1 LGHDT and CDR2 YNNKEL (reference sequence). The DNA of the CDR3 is TGTGCCAGCAGCCAAGAGGGACAGGGCCACAATGAGCAGTTCTTC. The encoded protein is CASSQEGQGHNEQFF.

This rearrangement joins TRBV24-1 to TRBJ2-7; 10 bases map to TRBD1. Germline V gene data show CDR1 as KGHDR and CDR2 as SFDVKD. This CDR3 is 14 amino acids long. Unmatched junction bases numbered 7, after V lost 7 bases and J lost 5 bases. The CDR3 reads CATSRTGGSDEQYF. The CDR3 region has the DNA TGTGCCACCAGCCGGACAGGGGGTTCCGACGAGCAGTACTTC.

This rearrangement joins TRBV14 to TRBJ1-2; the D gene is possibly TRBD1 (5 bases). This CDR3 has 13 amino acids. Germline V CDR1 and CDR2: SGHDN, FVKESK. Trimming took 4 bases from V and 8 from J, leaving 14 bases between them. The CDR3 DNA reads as TGTGCCAGCAGCCCTTCGGGGGATTGGGGCTACACCTTC. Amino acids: CASSPSGDWGYTF. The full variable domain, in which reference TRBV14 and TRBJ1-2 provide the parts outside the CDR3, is EAGVTQFPSHSVIEKGQTVTLRCDPISGHDNLYWYRRVMGKEIKFLLHFVKESKQDESGMPNNRFLAERTGGTYSTLKVQPAELEDSGVYFCASSPSGDWGYTFGSGTRLTVV.

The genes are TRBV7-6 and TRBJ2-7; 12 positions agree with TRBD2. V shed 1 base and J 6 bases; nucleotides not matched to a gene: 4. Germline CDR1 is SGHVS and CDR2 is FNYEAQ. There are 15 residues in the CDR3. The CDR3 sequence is CASSLGTSGIGEQYF. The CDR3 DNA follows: TGTGCCAGCAGCTTAGGGACTAGCGGGATCGGCGAGCAGTACTTC.

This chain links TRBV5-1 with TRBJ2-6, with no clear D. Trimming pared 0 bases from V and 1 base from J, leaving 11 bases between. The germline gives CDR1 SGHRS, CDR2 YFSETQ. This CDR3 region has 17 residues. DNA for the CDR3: TGCGCCAGCAGCTTGGACAGAGCTTTTTCTGGGGCCAACGTCCTGACTTTC. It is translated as CASSLDRAFSGANVLTF.

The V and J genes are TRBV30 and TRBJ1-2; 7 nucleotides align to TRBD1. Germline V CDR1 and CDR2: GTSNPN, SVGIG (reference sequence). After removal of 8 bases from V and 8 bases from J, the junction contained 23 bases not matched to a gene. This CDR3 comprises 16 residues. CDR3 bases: TGTGCCGCCCTAGGGGCAGGGGGGATGGGTGCTGCGGGCTACACCTTC. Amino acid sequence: CAALGAGGMGAAGYTF.

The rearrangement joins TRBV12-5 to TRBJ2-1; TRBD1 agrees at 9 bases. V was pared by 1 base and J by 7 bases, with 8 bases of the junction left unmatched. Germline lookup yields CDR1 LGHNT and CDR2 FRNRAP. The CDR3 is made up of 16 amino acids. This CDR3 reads CASGLEPGQGRNEQFF. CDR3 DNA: TGTGCTAGTGGTTTGGAGCCCGGACAGGGGAGGAATGAGCAGTTCTTC. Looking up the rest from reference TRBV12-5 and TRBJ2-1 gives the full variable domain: DARVTQTPRHKVTEMGQEVTMRCQPILGHNTVFWYRQTMMQGLELLAYFRNRAPLDDSGMPKDRFSAEMPDATLATLKIQPSEPRDSAVYFCASGLEPGQGRNEQFFGPGTRLTVL.

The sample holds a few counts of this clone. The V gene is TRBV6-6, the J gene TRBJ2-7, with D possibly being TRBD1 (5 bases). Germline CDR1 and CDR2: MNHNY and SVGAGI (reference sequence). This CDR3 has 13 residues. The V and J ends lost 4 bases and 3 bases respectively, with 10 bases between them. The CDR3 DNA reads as TGTGCCAGCAGTTTGACAGTTGACTACGAGCAGTACTTC. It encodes CASSLTVDYEQYF.

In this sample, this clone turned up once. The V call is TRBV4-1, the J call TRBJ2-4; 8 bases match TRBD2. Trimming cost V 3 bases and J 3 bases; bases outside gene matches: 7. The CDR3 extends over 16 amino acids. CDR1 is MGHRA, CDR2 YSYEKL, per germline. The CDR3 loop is CASSQEAGEVKNIQYF. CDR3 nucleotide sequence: TGCGCCAGCAGCCAGGAAGCGGGAGAAGTCAAAAACATTCAGTACTTC.

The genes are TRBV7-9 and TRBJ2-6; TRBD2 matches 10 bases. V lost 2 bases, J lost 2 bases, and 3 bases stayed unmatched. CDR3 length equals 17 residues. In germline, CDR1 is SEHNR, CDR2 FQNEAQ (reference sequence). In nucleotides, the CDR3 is TGTGCCAGCAGCTTATTGAGCGGGAGGGCTGGGGCCAACGTCCTGACTTTC. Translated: CASSLLSGRAGANVLTF.

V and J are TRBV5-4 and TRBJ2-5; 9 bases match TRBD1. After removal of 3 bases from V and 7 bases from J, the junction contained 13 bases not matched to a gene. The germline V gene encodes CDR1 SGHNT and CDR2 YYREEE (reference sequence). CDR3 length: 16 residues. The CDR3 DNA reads TGTGCCAGCAGCTCCACACCGGGACAGGGTTTGGGGACCCAGTACTTC. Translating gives CASSSTPGQGLGTQYF.

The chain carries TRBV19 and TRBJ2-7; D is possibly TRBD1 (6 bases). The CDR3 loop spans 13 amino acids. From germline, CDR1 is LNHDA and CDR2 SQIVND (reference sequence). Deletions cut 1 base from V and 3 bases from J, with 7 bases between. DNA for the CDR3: TGTGCCAGTAGTATAGCCAGGGGCTACGAGCAGTACTTC. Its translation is CASSIARGYEQYF.

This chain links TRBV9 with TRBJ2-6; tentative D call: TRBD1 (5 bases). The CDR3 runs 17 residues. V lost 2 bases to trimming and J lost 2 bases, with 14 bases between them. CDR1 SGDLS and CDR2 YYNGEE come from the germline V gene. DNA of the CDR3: TGTGCCAGCAGCGTCAACCCGAAGGGGCCTGGGGCCAACGTCCTGACTTTC. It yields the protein CASSVNPKGPGANVLTF.

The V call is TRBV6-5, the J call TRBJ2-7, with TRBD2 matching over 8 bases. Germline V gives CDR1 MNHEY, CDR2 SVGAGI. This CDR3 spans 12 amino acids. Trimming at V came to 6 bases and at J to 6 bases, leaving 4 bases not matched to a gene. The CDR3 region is CASSGRAPEQYF. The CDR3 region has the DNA TGTGCCAGCAGCGGGAGGGCCCCCGAGCAGTACTTC.

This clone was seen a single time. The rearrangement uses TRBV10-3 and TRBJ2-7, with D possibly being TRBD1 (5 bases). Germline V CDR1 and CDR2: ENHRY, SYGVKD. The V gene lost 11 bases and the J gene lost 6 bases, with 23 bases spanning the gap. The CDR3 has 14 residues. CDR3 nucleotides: TGTGCCCCTGGGGCCTTAACACAGGTCTGCGAGCAGTACTTC. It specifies CAPGALTQVCEQYF.

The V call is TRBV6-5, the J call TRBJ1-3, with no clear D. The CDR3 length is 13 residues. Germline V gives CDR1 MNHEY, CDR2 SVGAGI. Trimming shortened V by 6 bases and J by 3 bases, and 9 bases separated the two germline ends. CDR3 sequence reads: CASSSGLGNTIYF. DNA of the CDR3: TGTGCCAGCAGCTCAGGACTTGGAAACACCATATATTTT.

The CDR3 coding sequence is TGTGCCAGCAGTTACTCGGGCTCAAACAATGAGCAGTTCTTC. Amino acids: CASSYSGSNNEQFF. This chain joins TRBV6-5 and TRBJ2-1; D gene ambiguous. The germline CDR1 and CDR2 sequences are MNHEY and SVGAGI. The CDR3 is 14 residues long. Deletions cut 0 bases from V and 5 bases from J, with 8 bases between.

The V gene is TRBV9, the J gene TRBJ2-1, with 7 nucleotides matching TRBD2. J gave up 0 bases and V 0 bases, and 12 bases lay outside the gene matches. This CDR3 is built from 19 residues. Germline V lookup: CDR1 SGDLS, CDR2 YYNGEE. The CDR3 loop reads CASSVGASGFLSSYNEQFF. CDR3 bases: TGTGCCAGCAGCGTAGGGGCTAGCGGATTCCTTAGCTCCTACAATGAGCAGTTCTTC.